This T cell receptor (beta chain) is from a study of cytomegalovirus exposure and HLA in healthy donors. Study results and limitations: Across donors, sequencing depth was assumed by presence/absence analyses to be roughly uniform. Later, an analysis found that common viral pathogens appeared to be linked with several of the most significant clusters. Reportedly, fewer N-insertions than the 666-donor mean appeared in an Asian-associated ancestry cluster in a later analysis. The study reported that TCR beta sequences accurately predicted HLA-A and HLA-B alleles in most subjects.

The PCR contained 60 Vbeta and 13 Jbeta primers. Only in-frame clones appear in the TCRdb table, and some are missing; sequencing was by immunoSEQ multiplex PCR. The sample includes around 130,000 clones, approximately 70% of them seen just once. In regard to this clone: The antigen remains undetermined. Other DNA sequences from this sample encode an identical CDR3 as well.

Looked up from germline, CDR1 is SGHRS and CDR2 is YFSETQ. V dropped 0 bases and J dropped 0 bases, with 9 bases sitting between them. This CDR3 comprises 15 residues. The origin of this receptor is an older woman in good health and CMV-seropositive. The chain is built from TRBV5-1 and TRBJ1-1; unclear D gene. Sample: PBMCs. As DNA, the CDR3 is TGCGCCAGCAGCTTGGCTACAGATTTGAACACTGAAGCTTTCTTT. The encoded protein is CASSLATDLNTEAFF.